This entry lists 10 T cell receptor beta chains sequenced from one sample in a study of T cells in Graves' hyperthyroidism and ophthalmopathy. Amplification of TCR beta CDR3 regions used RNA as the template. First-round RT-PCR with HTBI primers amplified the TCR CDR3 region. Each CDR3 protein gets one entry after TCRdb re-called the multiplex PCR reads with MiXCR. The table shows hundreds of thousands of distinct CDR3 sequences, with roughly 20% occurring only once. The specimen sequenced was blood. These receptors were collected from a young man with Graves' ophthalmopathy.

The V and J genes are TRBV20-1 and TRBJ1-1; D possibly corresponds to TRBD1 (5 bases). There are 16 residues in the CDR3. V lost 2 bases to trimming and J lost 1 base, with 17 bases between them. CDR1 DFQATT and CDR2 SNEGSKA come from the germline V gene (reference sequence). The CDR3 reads CSARSNKRGGNTEAFF. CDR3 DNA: TGCAGTGCTAGAAGCAATAAAAGGGGCGGGAACACTGAAGCTTTCTTT.

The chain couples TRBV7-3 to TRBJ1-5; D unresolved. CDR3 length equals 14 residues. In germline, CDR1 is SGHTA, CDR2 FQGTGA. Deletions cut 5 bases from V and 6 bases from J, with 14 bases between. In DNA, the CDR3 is TGTGCCAGCAGCCCCCGACAAGTACGTCAGCCCCAGCATTTT. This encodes CASSPRQVRQPQHF.

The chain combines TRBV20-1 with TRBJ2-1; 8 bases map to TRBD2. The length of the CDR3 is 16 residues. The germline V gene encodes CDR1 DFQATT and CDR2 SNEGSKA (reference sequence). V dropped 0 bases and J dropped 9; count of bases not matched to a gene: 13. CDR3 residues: CSARDWTAGEMGEQFF. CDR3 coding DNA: TGCAGTGCTAGAGATTGGACAGCGGGAGAAATGGGTGAGCAGTTCTTC.

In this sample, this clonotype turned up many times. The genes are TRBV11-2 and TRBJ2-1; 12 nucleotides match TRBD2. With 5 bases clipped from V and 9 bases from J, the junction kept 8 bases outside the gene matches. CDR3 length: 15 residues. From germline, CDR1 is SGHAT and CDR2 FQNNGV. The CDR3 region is CASSTLAGGRSEQFF. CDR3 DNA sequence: TGTGCCAGCAGCACGCTAGCGGGAGGGCGGAGTGAGCAGTTCTTC.

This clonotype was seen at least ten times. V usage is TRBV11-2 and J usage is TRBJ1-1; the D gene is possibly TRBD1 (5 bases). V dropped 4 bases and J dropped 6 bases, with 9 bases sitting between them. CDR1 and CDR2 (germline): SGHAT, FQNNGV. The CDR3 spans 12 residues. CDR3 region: CASSSGLSEAFF. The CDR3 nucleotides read TGTGCCAGCAGCTCGGGACTATCTGAAGCTTTCTTT.

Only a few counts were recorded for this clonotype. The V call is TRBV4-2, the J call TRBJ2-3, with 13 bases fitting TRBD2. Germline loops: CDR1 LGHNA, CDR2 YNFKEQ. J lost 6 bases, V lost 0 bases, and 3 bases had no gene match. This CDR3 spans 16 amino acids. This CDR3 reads CASSQETSGRADTQYF. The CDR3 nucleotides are TGTGCCAGCAGCCAAGAAACTAGCGGGAGGGCCGATACGCAGTATTTT.

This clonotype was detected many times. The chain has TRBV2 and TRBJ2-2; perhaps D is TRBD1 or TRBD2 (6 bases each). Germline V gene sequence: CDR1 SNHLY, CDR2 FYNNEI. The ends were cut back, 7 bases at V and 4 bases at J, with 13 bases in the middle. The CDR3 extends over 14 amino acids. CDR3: CASKGGISTGELFF. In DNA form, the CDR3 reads TGTGCCAGCAAAGGGGGGATCAGCACCGGGGAGCTGTTTTTT.

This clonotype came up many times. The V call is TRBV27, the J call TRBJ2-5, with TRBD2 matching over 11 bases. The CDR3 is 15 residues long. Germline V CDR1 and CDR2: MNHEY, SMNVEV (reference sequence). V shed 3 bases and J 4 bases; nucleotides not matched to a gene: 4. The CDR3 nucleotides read TGTGCCAGCAGTTTGACTAGCGGGAAGGCAGAGACCCAGTACTTC. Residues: CASSLTSGKAETQYF.

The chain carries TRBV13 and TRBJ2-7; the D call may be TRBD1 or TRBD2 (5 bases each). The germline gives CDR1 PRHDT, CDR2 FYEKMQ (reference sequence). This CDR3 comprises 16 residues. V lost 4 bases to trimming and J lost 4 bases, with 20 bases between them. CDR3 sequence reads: CASSSRARALAYEQYF. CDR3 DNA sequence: TGTGCCAGCAGCTCGAGGGCCAGGGCGTTGGCATACGAGCAGTACTTC.

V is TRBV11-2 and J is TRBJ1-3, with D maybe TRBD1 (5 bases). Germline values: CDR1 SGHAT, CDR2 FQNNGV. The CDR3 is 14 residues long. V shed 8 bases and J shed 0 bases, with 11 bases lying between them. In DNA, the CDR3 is TGTGCCAGCGTTCGACAGAGCTCTGGAAACACCATATATTTT. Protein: CASVRQSSGNTIYF. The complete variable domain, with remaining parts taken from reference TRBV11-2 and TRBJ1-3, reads EAGVAQSPRYKIIEKRQSVAFWCNPISGHATLYWYQQILGQGPKLLIQFQNNGVVDDSQLPKDRFSAERLKGVDSTLKIQPAKLEDSAVYLCASVRQSSGNTIYFGEGSWLTVV.